Following are 28 T cell receptor beta chains from one sample sequenced in a study of blood T cell repertoires in COVID-19. TCRdb's table, derived via immunoSEQ multiplex PCR, lists solely in-frame clones and lacks some. The data contain tens of thousands of clones, 84% of them singletons. Sequences were obtained from peripheral blood. The receptors shown here come from a human donor in a cohort sampled during active COVID-19.

This clone was recorded only once. V usage is TRBV24-1 and J usage is TRBJ1-4; 7 positions agree with TRBD1. The CDR3 contains 15 residues. Germline CDR1 is KGHDR and CDR2 is SFDVKD. V was pared by 4 bases and J by 8 bases, with 9 bases of the junction left unmatched. The CDR3 nucleotides read TGTGCCACCAGTGAGGCCGGGACAGAAGGGGAAAAACTGTTTTTT. Protein: CATSEAGTEGEKLFF.

This clone was seen a few times. This chain uses TRBV7-9 with TRBJ1-1; 9 nucleotides agree with TRBD1. The CDR3 contains 14 residues. The germline gives CDR1 SEHNR, CDR2 FQNEAQ (reference sequence). V dropped 2 bases and J dropped 7; count of bases not matched to a gene: 5. The CDR3 spells CASSLTTGGGEAFF. The CDR3 nucleotides are TGTGCCAGCAGCTTAACAACAGGGGGCGGTGAAGCTTTCTTT.

CDR3 bases: TGTGCCAGCAGCCTTTACGGCGACAGGTTCTATGGCTACACCTTC. Encoded protein: CASSLYGDRFYGYTF. The chain links TRBV6-5 to TRBJ1-2, with D possibly being TRBD1 (6 bases). V lost 6 bases and J 4 bases, leaving 18 bases between the germline ends. In germline, CDR1 is MNHEY, CDR2 SVGAGI. This CDR3 comprises 15 residues.

This clone has just one count. The chain recombines TRBV6-2 or TRBV6-3 with TRBJ2-7; the match to TRBD2 covers 12 bases. The CDR3 is 14 amino acids. V trimming: 6 bases; J trimming: 1 base; junction bases outside the gene matches: 1. CDR1 and CDR2 from the germline V gene are MNHEY and SVGEGT. The CDR3 loop reads CASSLAGGSYEQYF. In DNA, the CDR3 is TGTGCCAGCAGCCTAGCGGGAGGGTCCTACGAGCAGTACTTC.

The V and J genes are TRBV15 and TRBJ1-1; TRBD1 agrees at 10 bases. With V trimmed by 1 base and J by 2 bases, 4 bases remained unmatched. Per the germline V gene, CDR1 is LNHNV and CDR2 is YYDKDF (reference sequence). The CDR3 sequence is 16 residues long. The CDR3, as DNA: TGTGCCACCAGCAGAGGGGACAGGGGTTCCAACACTGAAGCTTTCTTT. This encodes CATSRGDRGSNTEAFF.

V usage is TRBV2 and J usage is TRBJ2-7, with D possibly matching TRBD1 (6 bases). The CDR3 extends over 13 amino acids. Trimming shortened V by 4 bases and J by 1 base, and 8 bases separated the two germline ends. Germline V CDR1 and CDR2: SNHLY, FYNNEI. As DNA, the CDR3 is TGTGCCAGCAGTGTGGACAGTTCCTACGAGCAGTACTTC. This gives the protein CASSVDSSYEQYF. Full variable domain (outside the CDR3, taken from reference TRBV2 and TRBJ2-7): EPEVTQTPSHQVTQMGQEVILRCVPISNHLYFYWYRQILGQKVEFLVSFYNNEISEKSEIFDDQFSVERPDGSNFTLKIRSTKLEDSAMYFCASSVDSSYEQYFGPGTRLTVT.

The chain is built from TRBV5-1 and TRBJ2-1; TRBD2 agrees at 8 bases. The V and J ends lost 2 bases and 8 bases, in that order; junction bases with no gene match: 12. The CDR3 totals 16 residues. The V gene's germline CDR1 is SGHRS and CDR2 YFSETQ. In DNA, the CDR3 is TGCGCCAGCAGCTTAATGGACGGGAGGGCCTTGGATGAGCAGTTCTTC. It yields the protein CASSLMDGRALDEQFF. The whole variable domain, filled in from reference TRBV5-1 and TRBJ2-1, reads KAGVTQTPRYLIKTRGQQVTLSCSPISGHRSVSWYQQTPGQGLQFLFEYFSETQRNKGNFPGRFSGRQFSNSRSEMNVSTLELGDSALYLCASSLMDGRALDEQFFGPGTRLTVL.

This clone showed up just once. The chain links TRBV27 to TRBJ2-7; 10 bases line up with TRBD2. CDR1 is MNHEY and CDR2 is SMNVEV in the germline V gene (reference sequence). The length of the CDR3 is 15 residues. V gave up 3 bases and J gave up 7 bases; unmatched junction bases: 9. CDR3 sequence: CASSFSGRSAKEQYF. CDR3 coding DNA: TGTGCCAGCAGTTTTAGCGGGAGGTCGGCTAAGGAGCAGTACTTC.

The chain employs TRBV6-5 and TRBJ1-1; D not certain. The CDR3 runs to 14 residues. Germline V CDR1 and CDR2: MNHEY, SVGAGI. V lost 2 bases and J 4 bases, leaving 11 bases between the germline ends. CDR3 region: CASSYRRARTEAFF. The CDR3 DNA follows: TGTGCCAGCAGTTACCGGCGGGCGCGCACTGAAGCTTTCTTT.

V is TRBV6-6 and J is TRBJ1-2, with 12 bases fitting TRBD1. The J segment lost 8 bases and the V segment lost 2 bases, leaving 9 bases of the junction unmatched. The CDR3 runs to 16 residues. CDR1 is MNHNY, CDR2 SVGAGI, per germline (reference sequence). The chain's CDR3 is CASSYPGGTGGGGYTF. The CDR3 nucleotides are TGTGCCAGCAGTTACCCCGGCGGGACAGGGGGCGGAGGCTACACCTTC.

V gene TRBV28 combines with J gene TRBJ1-4, with 7 bases identical to TRBD1. The germline V gene has CDR1 MDHEN and CDR2 SYDVKM. V gave up 8 bases and J gave up 8 bases; unmatched junction bases: 8. This CDR3 contains 13 residues. The CDR3 coding sequence is TGTGCCAGCCGACAGGGCGGCAGGGAAAAACTGTTTTTT. Translating gives CASRQGGREKLFF.

V is TRBV5-1 and J is TRBJ2-7; TRBD2 aligns across 11 bases. The germline CDR1 and CDR2 sequences are SGHRS and YFSETQ. The length of the CDR3 is 15 residues. The V gene end was trimmed by 6 bases and the J gene end by 5 bases; junction bases not matched to a gene: 10. CDR3 nucleotide sequence: TGCGCCAGCACCCCATTAGTAGCGGGAGGGAACGAGCAGTACTTC. Its protein is CASTPLVAGGNEQYF.

The chain links TRBV27 to TRBJ2-3; 11 bases fit TRBD2. The CDR3 spans 15 residues. Germline CDR1 is MNHEY and CDR2 is SMNVEV (reference sequence). V lost 6 bases and J lost 2; bases outside the gene matches: 4. This CDR3 is CASRRLAGTTDTQYF. CDR3 nucleotide sequence: TGTGCCAGCAGACGACTAGCGGGGACCACAGATACGCAGTATTTT.

V and J are TRBV18 and TRBJ2-3; 8 nucleotides agree with TRBD2. Trimming removed 2 bases from V and 4 bases from J; junction bases left unmatched: 8. The CDR3 has 16 amino acids. The V gene's germline CDR1 is KGHSH and CDR2 LQKENI. The DNA for the CDR3 is TGTGCCAGCTCACCAGGGACTAGGGGCTTTTCAGATACGCAGTATTTT. It translates to CASSPGTRGFSDTQYF. The full variable domain, rest sourced from reference TRBV18 and TRBJ2-3, is NAGVMQNPRHLVRRRGQEARLRCSPMKGHSHVYWYRQLPEEGLKFMVYLQKENIIDESGMPKERFSAEFPKEGPSILRIQQVVRGDSAAYFCASSPGTRGFSDTQYFGPGTRLTVL.

The chain is built from TRBV5-5 and TRBJ2-5; 7 bases are a match to TRBD1. Germline CDR1 is SGHKS and CDR2 is YYEKEE (reference sequence). The CDR3 extends over 13 amino acids. The ends lost 3 bases at V and 4 bases at J; junction bases unmatched: 3. The CDR3 reads CASSSYRGETQYF. The CDR3 DNA sequence: TGTGCCAGCAGCTCTTACAGGGGAGAGACCCAGTACTTC.

This clone was counted between two and nine times. The rearrangement links TRBV6-1 to TRBJ1-1, with TRBD1 as a possible D gene (6 bases). V was cut by 3 bases and J by 5 bases, with 7 bases left in between. Germline-derived CDR1 and CDR2 are MNHNS and SASEGT. The CDR3 runs to 12 residues. The CDR3 DNA follows: TGTGCCAGCAGTGAGAGGGGGACTGAAGCTTTCTTT. The encoded protein is CASSERGTEAFF.

As DNA, the CDR3 is TGTGCCAGCAGCTTAACTAGCGGGGTATACAATGAGCAGTTCTTC. Translating gives CASSLTSGVYNEQFF. The chain is built from TRBV7-9 and TRBJ2-1; TRBD2 matches 10 bases. J lost 4 bases, V lost 2 bases, and 2 bases had no gene match. Germline V gives CDR1 SEHNR, CDR2 FQNEAQ (reference sequence). This CDR3 contains 15 residues.

This clone is medium-sized. This chain links TRBV6-5 with TRBJ2-7; the D gene is possibly TRBD1 (5 bases). The germline V gene has CDR1 MNHEY and CDR2 SVGAGI. The CDR3 runs to 14 residues. The ends were cut back, 6 bases at V and 0 bases at J, with 12 bases in the middle. The CDR3 reads CASRTSTASYEQYF. CDR3 nucleotides: TGTGCCAGCAGAACTTCGACAGCCTCCTACGAGCAGTACTTC.

This clone appeared once. The genes are TRBV5-1 and TRBJ2-7, with 10 bases matching TRBD2. This CDR3 region has 15 residues. Germline trimming cut 5 bases from V and 3 bases from J; bases unmatched to any gene: 8. Germline CDR1 reads SGHRS; CDR2 reads YFSETQ. The CDR3 protein is CASRATSGAFYEQYF. The CDR3 bases are TGCGCCAGCAGAGCTACTAGCGGGGCATTCTACGAGCAGTACTTC.

The chain joins TRBV3-1 (or the pseudogene TRBV3-2) to TRBJ2-3, with D unresolved. V lost 3 bases and J lost 1, with 5 bases in between. This CDR3 region has 13 residues. Germline V gene lookup returns CDR1 LGHDT and CDR2 YNNKEL (reference sequence). The CDR3 region has the DNA TGTGCCAGCAGCCACCTCGGCACAGATACGCAGTATTTT. Its translation: CASSHLGTDTQYF.

V gene TRBV28 combines with J gene TRBJ1-6; D is unclear. CDR1 is MDHEN, CDR2 SYDVKM, per germline. CDR3 size: 15 residues. Trimming stripped 7 bases from V and 0 bases from J, with 10 bases between. The CDR3 DNA is TGTGCCAGCACCCCCCCGAGCTCCTATAATTCACCCCTCCACTTT. Protein product: CASTPPSSYNSPLHF.

This clone was counted only a few times. The chain employs TRBV4-2 and TRBJ2-2; TRBD2 agrees at 12 bases. In germline, CDR1 is LGHNA, CDR2 YNFKEQ. The CDR3 covers 20 residues. J gave up 6 bases and V 2 bases, and 16 bases lay outside the gene matches. CDR3 in amino acids: CASSQWGVLAGGRGSGELFF. CDR3 nucleotides: TGTGCCAGCAGCCAATGGGGGGTACTAGCGGGAGGTCGGGGTTCCGGGGAGCTGTTTTTT.

The rearrangement links TRBV5-4 to TRBJ2-7; D is possibly TRBD1 (5 bases). Germline assignment: CDR1 SGHNT and CDR2 YYREEE (reference sequence). Trimming removed 5 bases at V and 8 bases at J, with 23 bases between. The CDR3 has 15 residues. The CDR3 DNA is TGTGCCAGCAGTCCGCCTGGACCCCGAGAGGACAAGCAGTACTTC. Translation: CASSPPGPREDKQYF.

V gene TRBV27 combines with J gene TRBJ2-7; 8 bases match TRBD2. The germline gives CDR1 MNHEY, CDR2 SMNVEV (reference sequence). This CDR3 contains 14 residues. Trimming at V came to 3 bases and at J to 6 bases, leaving 7 bases not matched to a gene. The CDR3 reads CASSFQGLVLEQYF. The CDR3 DNA reads as TGTGCCAGCAGTTTTCAGGGACTAGTTCTCGAGCAGTACTTC.

This chain connects TRBV7-9 to TRBJ1-1; D unresolved. The CDR3 extends over 13 amino acids. V lost 3 bases to trimming and J lost 1 base, with 6 bases between them. Germline V gene sequence: CDR1 SEHNR, CDR2 FQNEAQ (reference sequence). The DNA for the CDR3 is TGTGCCAGCAGCTTCGCACAGAACACTGAAGCTTTCTTT. Its translation: CASSFAQNTEAFF.

The chain carries TRBV5-4 and TRBJ2-7; 7 positions match TRBD2. With V trimmed by 4 bases and J by 5 bases, 12 bases remained unmatched. Germline V gene data show CDR1 as SGHNT and CDR2 as YYREEE (reference sequence). The CDR3 runs to 15 residues. The CDR3 DNA reads as TGTGCCAGCAGCGTTCGAGTGGGAGGGAAAAACGAGCAGTACTTC. It translates to CASSVRVGGKNEQYF.

This sequence joins TRBV7-8 and TRBJ2-3; D is ambiguous. This CDR3 comprises 14 residues. Germline V gene lookup returns CDR1 SGHVS and CDR2 FQNEAQ. The V end was cut by 4 bases, the J end by 4 bases, with 12 bases between. CDR3 amino acids: CASSSRGGADTQYF. CDR3 sequence (DNA): TGTGCCAGCAGCTCCAGAGGTGGAGCAGATACGCAGTATTTT. The variable domain in full, completed from reference TRBV7-8 and TRBJ2-3, reads GAGVSQSPRYKVAKRGQDVALRCDPISGHVSLFWYQQALGQGPEFLTYFQNEAQLDKSGLPSDRFFAERPEGSVSTLKIQRTQQEDSAVYLCASSSRGGADTQYFGPGTRLTVL.

J is TRBJ2-4 and V is TRBV4-3; 8 bases are a match to TRBD1. The CDR3 is made up of 20 amino acids. Germline assignment: CDR1 LGHNA and CDR2 YSLEER. V dropped 0 bases and J dropped 1; count of bases not matched to a gene: 14. The CDR3 here is CASSQEGQESSKGAKNIQYF. The CDR3 coding sequence is TGCGCCAGCAGCCAAGAGGGACAGGAAAGTTCCAAGGGGGCCAAAAACATTCAGTACTTC.